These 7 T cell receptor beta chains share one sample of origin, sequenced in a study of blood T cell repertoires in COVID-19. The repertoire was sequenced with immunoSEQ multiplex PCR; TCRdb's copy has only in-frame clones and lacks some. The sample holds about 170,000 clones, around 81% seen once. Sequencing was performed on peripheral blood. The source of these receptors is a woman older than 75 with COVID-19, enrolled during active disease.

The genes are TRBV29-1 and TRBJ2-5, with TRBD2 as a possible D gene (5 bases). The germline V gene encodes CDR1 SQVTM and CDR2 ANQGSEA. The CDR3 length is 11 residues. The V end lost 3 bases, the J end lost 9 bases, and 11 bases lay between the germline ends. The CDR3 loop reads CSVDRRQAQYF. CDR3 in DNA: TGCAGCGTTGATAGGAGGCAGGCCCAGTACTTC.

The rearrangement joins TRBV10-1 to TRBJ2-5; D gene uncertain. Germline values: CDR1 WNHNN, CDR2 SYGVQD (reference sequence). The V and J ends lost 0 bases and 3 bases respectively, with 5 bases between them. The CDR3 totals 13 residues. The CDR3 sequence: CASSESTEETQYF. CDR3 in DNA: TGCGCCAGCAGTGAGTCGACTGAAGAGACCCAGTACTTC.

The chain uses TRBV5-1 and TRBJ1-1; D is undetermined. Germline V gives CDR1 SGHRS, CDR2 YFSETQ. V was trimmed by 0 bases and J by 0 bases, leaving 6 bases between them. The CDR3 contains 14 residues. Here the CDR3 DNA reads TGCGCCAGCAGCTTGGACACCATGAACACTGAAGCTTTCTTT. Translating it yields CASSLDTMNTEAFF. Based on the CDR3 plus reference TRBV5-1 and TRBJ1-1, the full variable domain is KAGVTQTPRYLIKTRGQQVTLSCSPISGHRSVSWYQQTPGQGLQFLFEYFSETQRNKGNFPGRFSGRQFSNSRSEMNVSTLELGDSALYLCASSLDTMNTEAFFGQGTRLTVV.

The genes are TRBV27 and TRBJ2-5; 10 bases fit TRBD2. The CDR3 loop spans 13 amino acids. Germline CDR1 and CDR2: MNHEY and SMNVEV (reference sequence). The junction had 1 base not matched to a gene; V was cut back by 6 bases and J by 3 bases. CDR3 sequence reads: CASRGLAEETQYF. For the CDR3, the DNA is TGTGCCAGCAGAGGACTAGCGGAAGAGACCCAGTACTTC.

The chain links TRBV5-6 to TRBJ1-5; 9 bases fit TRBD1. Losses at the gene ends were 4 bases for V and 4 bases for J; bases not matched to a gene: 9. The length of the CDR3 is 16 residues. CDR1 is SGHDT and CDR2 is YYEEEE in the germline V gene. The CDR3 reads CASSRMRGQGNQPQHF. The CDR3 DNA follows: TGTGCCAGCAGCCGTATGAGGGGACAGGGAAATCAGCCCCAGCATTTT.

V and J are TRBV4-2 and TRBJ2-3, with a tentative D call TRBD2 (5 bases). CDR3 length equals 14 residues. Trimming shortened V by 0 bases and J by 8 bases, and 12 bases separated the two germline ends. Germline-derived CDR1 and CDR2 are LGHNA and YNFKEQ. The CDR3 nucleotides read TGTGCCAGCAGCCAAGATAGGTTCGGGATTACGCAGTATTTT. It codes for CASSQDRFGITQYF.

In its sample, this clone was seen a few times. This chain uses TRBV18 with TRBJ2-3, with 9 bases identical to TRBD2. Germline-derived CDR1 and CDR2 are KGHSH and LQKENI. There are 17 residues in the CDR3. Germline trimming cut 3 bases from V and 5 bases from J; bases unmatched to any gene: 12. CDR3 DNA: TGTGCCAGCTCACCCCCCGCCCTCGGCGGGGGGGGAGATACGCAGTATTTT. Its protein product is CASSPPALGGGGDTQYF. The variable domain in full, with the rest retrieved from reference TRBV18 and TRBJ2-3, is NAGVMQNPRHLVRRRGQEARLRCSPMKGHSHVYWYRQLPEEGLKFMVYLQKENIIDESGMPKERFSAEFPKEGPSILRIQQVVRGDSAAYFCASSPPALGGGGDTQYFGPGTRLTVL.